This T cell receptor beta chain was obtained from a study of early T cells in non-severe SARS-CoV-2 infection. Study summary: Chains were not paired, and sequencing was done on bulk RNA from unsorted whole blood.

The CDR3 is made up of 16 amino acids. Germline V lookup: CDR1 MNHEY, CDR2 SVGEGT. V gave up 6 bases and J gave up 5 bases, with 22 bases separating them. From the 5' RACE reads, TCRdb called clonotypes with MiXCR, one entry per CDR3 protein. The table has 90,000 or so distinct CDR3 sequences, under 15% seen once. This chain links TRBV6-2 or TRBV6-3 with TRBJ2-5, with D unclear. This clonotype was sampled from an adult who was a healthcare worker with PCR-confirmed SARS-CoV-2 infection or an uninfected control (not recorded which). The source material was whole blood. CDR3 loop: CASSSLPTGGDETQYF. The CDR3 DNA reads TGTGCCAGCAGCTCGCTCCCCACTGGCGGCGACGAGACCCAGTACTTC.